This T cell receptor beta chain is drawn from a study of tumor and adjacent non-tumor tissue in lung cancer. A modified ARM-PCR protocol with three rounds of nested PCR amplified TCRbeta. TCRdb itself ran the multiplex PCR reads through MiXCR, one entry per CDR3 protein. The profile shows about 200,000 distinct CDR3 sequences, around 70% of them singletons. After removal of 5 bases from V and 4 bases from J, the junction contained 8 bases not matched to a gene. The CDR3 totals 14 residues. The germline CDR1 and CDR2 sequences are SGHDT and YYEEEE. The template was RNA from unsorted bulk tissue. Material: lung tumor tissue. The TCR sequence derives from a man aged 55 to 70 with non-small cell lung cancer. V usage is TRBV5-6 and J usage is TRBJ2-7; TRBD2 agrees at 8 bases. CDR3 region: CASRWGVAGYEQYF. The CDR3 nucleotides read TGTGCCAGCAGGTGGGGAGTAGCGGGGTACGAGCAGTACTTC.